This T cell receptor (beta chain) originates from a study of identical twins. This clonotype was seen only a few times. Its antigen remains unidentified. TCRdb passed the 5' RACE reads through MiXCR, listing each CDR3 protein once. Counted here are 200,000 to 250,000 distinct CDR3 sequences, over 9.5% occurring once; the ten biggest clones make up approximately 4%. Study-level points and caveats: Some out-of-frame alpha sequences were shared by twins, and these showed excess low generation probability.

Between the trimmed V and J ends, which lost 6 bases and 9 bases, there was a span of 11 bases. CDR1 and CDR2 from the germline V gene are SEHNR and FQNEAQ (reference sequence). The CDR3 extends over 12 amino acids. This same sample was also taken into another study, of yellow fever vaccine responses in identical twins.

This sequence was found in a woman under 30 in good health. The chain carries TRBV7-9 and TRBJ2-2, with D perhaps matching TRBD2 (5 bases). Source material: memory (CD45RO+) T cells sorted from blood. In nucleotides, the CDR3 is TGTGCCAGCAGGTCCGGGGAGAGGGAGCTGTTTTTT. As protein: CASRSGERELFF.